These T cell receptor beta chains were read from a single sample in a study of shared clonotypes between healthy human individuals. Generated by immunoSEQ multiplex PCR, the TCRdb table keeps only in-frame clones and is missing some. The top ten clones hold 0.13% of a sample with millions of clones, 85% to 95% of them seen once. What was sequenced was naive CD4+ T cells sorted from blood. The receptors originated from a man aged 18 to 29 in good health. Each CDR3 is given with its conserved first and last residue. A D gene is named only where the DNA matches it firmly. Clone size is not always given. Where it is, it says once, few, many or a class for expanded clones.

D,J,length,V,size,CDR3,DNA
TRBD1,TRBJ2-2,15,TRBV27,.,CASSLIQGIAGELFF,TGTGCCAGCAGTTTGATACAGGGGATCGCCGGGGAGCTGTTTTTT
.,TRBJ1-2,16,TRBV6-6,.,CASSYSTGPRAGGYTF,TGTGCCAGCAGTTACTCGACGGGGCCAAGGGCCGGCGGCTACACCTTC
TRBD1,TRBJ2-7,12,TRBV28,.,CASNRGRYEQYF,TGTGCCAGCAACAGGGGTCGGTACGAGCAGTACTTC
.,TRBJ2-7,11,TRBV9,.,CASSLPHEQYF,TGTGCCAGCAGCCTCCCCCACGAGCAGTACTTC
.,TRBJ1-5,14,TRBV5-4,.,CASSSQGSNQPQHF,TGTGCCAGCAGCTCGCAGGGGTCTAATCAGCCCCAGCATTTT
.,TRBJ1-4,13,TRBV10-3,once,CAISDGPNEKLFF,TGTGCCATCAGTGACGGGCCCAATGAAAAACTGTTTTTT
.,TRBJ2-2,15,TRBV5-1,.,CASSLGRQNTGELFF,TGCGCCAGCAGCTTGGGCAGACAGAACACCGGGGAGCTGTTTTTT
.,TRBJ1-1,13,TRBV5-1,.,CASSSQAVTEAFF,TGCGCCAGCAGCTCCCAGGCGGTTACTGAAGCTTTCTTT
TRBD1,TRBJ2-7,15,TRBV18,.,CASSWGQGRDPGQYF,TGTGCCAGCTCATGGGGACAGGGGAGAGACCCGGGGCAGTACTTC
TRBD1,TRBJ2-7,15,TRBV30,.,CAWGGDRFSSYEQYF,TGTGCCTGGGGAGGGGACAGGTTTAGCTCCTACGAGCAGTACTTC
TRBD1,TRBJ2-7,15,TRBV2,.,CASVLGGTGVDEQYF,TGTGCCAGTGTACTAGGGGGGACAGGGGTTGACGAGCAGTACTTC
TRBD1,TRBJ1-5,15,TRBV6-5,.,CASSYEGARGQPQHF,TGTGCCAGCAGTTACGAGGGGGCTAGGGGTCAGCCCCAGCATTTT
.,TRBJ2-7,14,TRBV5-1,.,CASSFLTGTYEQYF,TGCGCCAGCAGCTTCCTGACAGGAACCTACGAGCAGTACTTC
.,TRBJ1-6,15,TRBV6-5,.,CASSHSGPVVSPLHF,TGTGCCAGCAGCCACTCGGGGCCGGTGGTTTCACCCCTCCACTTT
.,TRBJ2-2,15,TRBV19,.,CASSIGQGKGGELFF,TGTGCCAGTAGTATTGGGCAGGGAAAAGGCGGGGAGCTGTTTTTT
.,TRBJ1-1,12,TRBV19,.,CASSYGGTEAFF,TGTGCCAGTAGTTACGGAGGCACTGAAGCTTTCTTT
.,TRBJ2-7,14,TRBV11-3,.,CASSRQPNSYEQYF,TGTGCCAGCAGCCGACAACCTAATAGCTACGAGCAGTACTTC